Sequencing of this T cell receptor beta chain was carried out in a study of read filtering for tumor transcriptome and immune sequencing. Study-level background: Whole-transcriptome libraries were prepared after DNase treatment.

In its sample, this clonotype was seen many times. The antigen remains unidentified. The library was built from approximately 400 ng RNA with molecular barcoded adaptors for alpha/delta and beta/gamma chains. TCRdb independently ran MiXCR on the reads; one entry per CDR3 protein. This table has nearly 60,000 distinct CDR3 sequences, 9% to 15% appearing once. Regarding the study as a whole: Dropping single-read clonotypes raised IR-seq and RNA-seq shared-clonotype correlation. In IR-seq, single-read clonotypes were roughly 80% of clonotypes but roughly 3.5% of reads. RNA-seq captured clonotypes less deeply and reliably than IR-seq.

The CDR3 length is 13 residues. V lost 8 bases to trimming and J lost 7 bases, with 12 bases between them. The chain links TRBV12-3 or TRBV12-4 to TRBJ1-6, with D maybe TRBD1 (5 bases). The sample taken for sequencing was a population of CD138-negative cells sorted from bone marrow. The source of this sequence is a donor at least 40 years old with multiple myeloma. The CDR3 region is CASSGPVNSPLHF. DNA for the CDR3: TGTGCCAGCTCGGGACCGGTAAATTCACCCCTCCACTTT.